This T cell receptor (beta chain) originates from a study of T cell repertoires in cytomegalovirus infection (dated by TCRdb to between 2019 and 2020). Looking at the study overall: The peptide stimulations were aimed at well-studied HLA-B-restricted epitopes as well as recently identified HLA-C-restricted CMV epitopes, whose presentation resists viral immunomodulation. The HLA type of each donor mattered for the analysis, because public TCR beta signatures pointed to carriage of CMV infection along with the matching HLA type.

What the study reported, not specific to this receptor: The ex vivo response was dominated by HLA-C-restricted CMV-specific TCR beta clonotypes, which also provided the single most frequent clonotype in two of eight donors. Cumulative frequency of public TCR beta family members discriminated carriers of CMV infection plus the relevant HLA type in this cohort and an independent 352-donor cohort.

Sequenced on an Illumina HiSeq 1500. The public sequencing data were trimmed at Q25 with fastp and processed into clonotypes with MiXCR by TCRdb, which kept only in-frame beta chains. Each CDR3 protein appears once, grouped with its most common genes and DNA. This sample is represented by about 830,000 distinct CDR3 sequences; 30% to 35% of them were singletons. The ten largest clones capture 9.5% to 15% of the sample. As for this clonotype: What this receptor recognizes is not known. No quality values exist for individual bases; no much larger clone is one base distant.

Sample treatment or condition, as interpreted from the label and publication: in vitro stimulation with specific CMV peptide epitopes to enrich CMV-specific T cells. Spanning cysteine to phenylalanine, the CDR3 consists of 16 amino acids. CDR3 DNA only is kept here, 48 bases in frame from base 1. The germline ends are 15 bases apart after V is trimmed by 2 bases and J by 2 bases. The germline V gene encodes CDR1 SGHTA and CDR2 FQGNSA. Sequencing used cultured CD8+ T cells from PBMCs, obtained from culture after CMV antigen stimulation. This receptor was identified in a human donor in good health (CMV status not recorded). Some clones in this sample may be carry-over from other donors' samples. In this chain, TRBV7-2 is recombined with TRBJ1-2, with a weak D call of TRBD1 (5 bases match). The CDR3 region: CASSLFVWDPNYGYTF. The DNA is TGTGCCAGCAGCTTATTCGTCTGGGACCCCAACTATGGCTACACCTTC.